This T cell receptor beta chain was sequenced during a study of blood T cell repertoires in COVID-19. Study details: Whether acute or convalescent, the COVID-19 samples came from the United States, Italy and Spain.

CDR3 length: 16 amino acids. The authors' processing: Estimation of nucleated cell counts relied on the amplification of reference gene primers. Profiled with immunoSEQ multiplex PCR; TCRdb holds only in-frame clones, not every one. V, J and clone size are those of that table, while D and trimming were read from the DNA. The sample includes just over 650,000 clones, about nine tenths seen only once; the top ten take 0.2% to 0.3%. The V and J genes are TRBV21-1 and TRBJ2-7; the table gives TRBD1 as D, unverified against the DNA. TRBV21-1 is listed as a pseudogene. The sample consisted of peripheral blood. The source is a woman aged 18-29 years with acute or convalescent COVID-19. The CDR3 DNA reads as TGTGCCAGCAGCAGAAAACAGGGGCCCCGGTCCTACGAGCAGTACTTC. It yields the protein CASSRKQGPRSYEQYF.